A single sample gave rise to the 17 T cell receptor beta chains below, sequenced in a study of blood T cell repertoires in COVID-19. TCRdb's copy holds only in-frame clones and misses some; the assay was immunoSEQ multiplex PCR. The top ten clones hold approximately 6.9% of a sample with under 200,000 clones, 80% of them seen once. The sequenced sample consisted of peripheral blood. These TCRs come from a man aged 55 to 70 with acute or convalescent COVID-19.

The chain combines TRBV6-5 with TRBJ2-1; TRBD2 agrees at 8 bases. This CDR3 contains 16 residues. V lost 2 bases to trimming and J lost 11 bases; unmatched junction nucleotides: 14. Germline V gives CDR1 MNHEY, CDR2 SVGAGI. CDR3 amino acids: CASSYPVPSGRFKQFF. The CDR3, as DNA: TGTGCCAGCAGTTACCCGGTGCCCAGCGGGAGATTCAAGCAGTTCTTC.

V gene TRBV7-3 combines with J gene TRBJ1-2; D is ambiguous. Germline lookup yields CDR1 SGHTA and CDR2 FQGTGA. The CDR3 length is 13 residues. Deletions cut 2 bases from V and 8 bases from J, with 12 bases between. This CDR3 reads CASSLRGIGGYTF. In DNA, the CDR3 is TGTGCCAGCAGCTTACGGGGAATTGGAGGCTACACCTTC.

V and J are TRBV19 and TRBJ2-7; TRBD1 agrees at 9 bases. The CDR3 runs 14 residues. V dropped 6 bases and J dropped 3; count of bases not matched to a gene: 6. The germline V gene encodes CDR1 LNHDA and CDR2 SQIVND (reference sequence). CDR3 nucleotides: TGTGCCAGTAGCGCCGGGACAGGGAACTACGAGCAGTACTTC. Translation gives CASSAGTGNYEQYF. The variable domain in full, completed from reference TRBV19 and TRBJ2-7, reads DGGITQSPKYLFRKEGQNVTLSCEQNLNHDAMYWYRQDPGQGLRLIYYSQIVNDFQKGDIAEGYSVSREKKESFPLTVTSAQKNPTAFYLCASSAGTGNYEQYFGPGTRLTVT.

The V gene is TRBV12-5, the J gene TRBJ1-1; 7 bases fit TRBD1. The CDR3 covers 16 residues. The V gene's germline CDR1 is LGHNT and CDR2 FRNRAP. The V and J ends lost 6 bases and 2 bases, in that order; junction bases with no gene match: 12. The CDR3 protein is CASGKDRTKGNTEAFF. The CDR3 DNA sequence: TGTGCTAGTGGAAAGGACAGGACCAAGGGAAACACTGAAGCTTTCTTT.

In this sample, this clone turned up a few times. The chain has TRBV11-2 and TRBJ2-3; 14 nucleotides agree with TRBD2. Per germline, CDR1 SGHAT and CDR2 FQNNGV. J lost 6 bases, V lost 5 bases, and 10 bases had no gene match. The CDR3 spans 17 residues. The CDR3 DNA reads as TGTGCCAGCAGCCCCGGGACTAGCGGGGGAGTGATGGATACGCAGTATTTT. This sequence encodes CASSPGTSGGVMDTQYF.

This clone showed up just a few times. V and J are TRBV5-4 and TRBJ1-1; D might be TRBD1 (5 bases). The V end lost 1 base, the J end lost 1 base, and 14 bases lay between the germline ends. This CDR3 region has 16 residues. Germline V CDR1 and CDR2: SGHNT, YYREEE (reference sequence). The CDR3 DNA sequence: TGTGCCAGCAGCTTGCGCAGGGCAATTTCGAACACTGAAGCTTTCTTT. It specifies CASSLRRAISNTEAFF.

This clone turned up a few times. J is TRBJ1-4 and V is TRBV3-1 (or the pseudogene TRBV3-2); no definite D call. Between the trimmed V and J ends, which lost 4 bases and 5 bases, there was a span of 11 bases. Germline CDR1 LGHDT, CDR2 YNNKEL (reference sequence). CDR3 length: 14 amino acids. Here the CDR3 DNA reads TGTGCCAGCAGCCCCCGGGTGCCGAATGAAAAACTGTTTTTT. Protein product: CASSPRVPNEKLFF.

The V call is TRBV18, the J call TRBJ1-1, with a possible D match to TRBD1 (6 bases). Per the germline V gene, CDR1 is KGHSH and CDR2 is LQKENI. The CDR3 sequence is 16 residues long. V lost 5 bases and J 0 bases, leaving 16 bases between the germline ends. CDR3 region: CASSVTGGLVNTEAFF. CDR3 coding DNA: TGTGCCAGCTCAGTAACGGGGGGGCTCGTGAACACTGAAGCTTTCTTT.

The chain recombines TRBV18 with TRBJ2-3, with D tentatively TRBD2 (6 bases). Per germline, CDR1 KGHSH and CDR2 LQKENI. Between the trimmed V and J ends, which lost 2 bases and 2 bases, there was a span of 20 bases. The CDR3 is 18 residues long. CDR3 DNA: TGTGCCAGCTCACCAACGGCAGGAGGGGCGAGGGCCACAGATACGCAGTATTTT. Translated: CASSPTAGGARATDTQYF.

J is TRBJ2-1 and V is TRBV6-5; no definite D call. Between the trimmed V and J ends, which lost 2 bases and 8 bases, there was a span of 7 bases. Germline V gene sequence: CDR1 MNHEY, CDR2 SVGAGI. The CDR3 runs to 12 residues. CDR3 bases: TGTGCCAGCAGTTACATTGGAGATGAGCAGTTCTTC. This gives the protein CASSYIGDEQFF.

The chain employs TRBV29-1 and TRBJ2-7, with D possibly matching TRBD1 (6 bases). This CDR3 region has 14 residues. Deletions cut 6 bases from V and 9 bases from J, with 24 bases between. Germline CDR1 and CDR2: SQVTM and ANQGSEA. The CDR3 DNA reads as TGCAGCGTCCAATGGCTGGGGGCAGGGCTCATGCAGTACTTC. Protein: CSVQWLGAGLMQYF.

The chain has TRBV7-9 and TRBJ2-2; 10 bases are shared with TRBD1. The CDR3 runs 16 residues. Germline CDR1 SEHNR, CDR2 FQNEAQ (reference sequence). The V and J ends lost 5 bases and 3 bases, in that order; junction bases with no gene match: 6. The CDR3 sequence: CASSDVGTGDTGELFF. CDR3 DNA: TGTGCCAGCAGCGATGTCGGGACAGGGGACACCGGGGAGCTGTTTTTT.

The chain joins TRBV19 to TRBJ1-1, with 7 nucleotides matching TRBD1. Unmatched junction bases numbered 3, after V lost 3 bases and J lost 2 bases. Germline V gene data show CDR1 as LNHDA and CDR2 as SQIVND (reference sequence). This CDR3 is 14 amino acids long. This CDR3 reads CASSIRDRNTEAFF. The CDR3 bases are TGTGCCAGTAGTATTCGGGACAGAAACACTGAAGCTTTCTTT.

The V gene is TRBV7-3, the J gene TRBJ1-3; 8 positions agree with TRBD1. CDR1 is SGHTA, CDR2 FQGTGA, per germline. The CDR3 is made up of 16 amino acids. V gave up 2 bases and J gave up 2 bases; unmatched junction bases: 5. The CDR3 reads CASSLPGGPTGNTIYF. The CDR3 DNA is TGTGCCAGCAGCTTACCAGGGGGCCCTACTGGAAACACCATATATTTT.

Comment on this clone: The identical CDR3 is also encoded by other nucleotide sequences in the sample. The chain is built from TRBV5-1 and TRBJ2-1; 13 nucleotides agree with TRBD2. The CDR3 sequence is 15 residues long. V was pared by 3 bases and J by 7 bases, with 4 bases of the junction left unmatched. The germline gives CDR1 SGHRS, CDR2 YFSETQ. The CDR3 spells CASSSLAGGSNEQFF. CDR3 nucleotide sequence: TGCGCCAGCAGCTCACTAGCGGGAGGGAGTAATGAGCAGTTCTTC.

This rearrangement joins TRBV3-1 (or the pseudogene TRBV3-2) to TRBJ1-1; 8 bases fit TRBD1. CDR1 is LGHDT and CDR2 is YNNKEL in the germline V gene (reference sequence). The length of the CDR3 is 20 residues. The V and J ends lost 8 bases and 1 base, in that order; junction bases with no gene match: 24. The CDR3 region is CASSTDNPTGGSGGNTEAFF. The DNA of the CDR3 is TGTGCCAGCTCAACTGATAACCCTACAGGGGGGAGTGGCGGGAACACTGAAGCTTTCTTT.

This rearrangement joins TRBV14 to TRBJ2-3, with a tentative D call TRBD2 (6 bases). Germline V gene lookup returns CDR1 SGHDN and CDR2 FVKESK. This CDR3 contains 16 residues. V was clipped by 0 bases and J by 1 base, with 11 bases between them. CDR3 in amino acids: CASSQDYPSGTDTQYF. Written as DNA, the CDR3 is TGTGCCAGCAGCCAAGACTATCCTAGCGGCACAGATACGCAGTATTTT.